These 27 T cell receptor beta chains came from one sample sequenced in a study of blood T cells in healthy people across ages. Then a second PCR, running roughly 7 to 11 cycles, was carried out with a sample-barcoded 5' primer and a J-beta primer mix. TCRdb reprocessed the 5' RACE reads via MiXCR and lists one record per CDR3 protein. Here the sample spans just over 1 million distinct CDR3 sequences, over 35% being singletons. The sample comprised blood. These TCRs come from a woman aged 55-70 years in good health.

The chain joins TRBV12-3 or TRBV12-4 to TRBJ2-5; D is possibly TRBD2 (6 bases). The CDR3 length is 13 residues. V was shortened by 6 bases and J by 4 bases, with 12 bases between the two germline ends. The CDR3 loop is CASRYPGLETQYF. The CDR3, as DNA: TGTGCCAGCAGATATCCGGGACTAGAGACCCAGTACTTC.

The chain recombines TRBV12-3 or TRBV12-4 with TRBJ1-5; 11 positions agree with TRBD1. With V trimmed by 3 bases and J by 0 bases, 4 bases remained unmatched. This CDR3 region has 17 residues. The CDR3 sequence: CASSLGQGVDSNQPQHF. In DNA, the CDR3 is TGTGCCAGCAGTTTGGGACAGGGGGTAGATAGCAATCAGCCCCAGCATTTT.

This clonotype was found a few times. The V call is TRBV12-3 or TRBV12-4, the J call TRBJ2-5; D is perhaps TRBD2 (6 bases). Trimming removed 1 base at V and 1 base at J, with 13 bases between. The CDR3 has 16 amino acids. CDR3 sequence: CASSLGEAGLQETQYF. The CDR3 coding sequence is TGTGCCAGCAGTTTAGGGGAGGCGGGCCTCCAAGAGACCCAGTACTTC.

This sequence joins TRBV6-5 and TRBJ2-7; a weak D match, TRBD2 (5 bases). V was trimmed by 2 bases and J by 0 bases, leaving 11 bases between them. Germline-derived CDR1 and CDR2 are MNHEY and SVGAGI. The CDR3 is 15 amino acids. The CDR3 DNA follows: TGTGCCAGCAGTTACGCGGACTTCTCCTCCTACGAGCAGTACTTC. Its protein product is CASSYADFSSYEQYF.

V usage is TRBV28 and J usage is TRBJ2-3, with D possibly TRBD2 on 6 matching bases. V lost 5 bases and J lost 5, with 17 bases in between. In germline, CDR1 is MDHEN, CDR2 SYDVKM. The CDR3 has 15 amino acids. In DNA form, the CDR3 reads TGTGCCAGCAGTCTAGTGGGGACTCCCGGAGATACGCAGTATTTT. It is translated as CASSLVGTPGDTQYF.

As DNA, the CDR3 is TGTGCCAGCAGCAACCGGCCTGAAGCTTTCTTT. Translating it yields CASSNRPEAFF. The V and J genes are TRBV11-2 and TRBJ1-1; no reliable D call. V shed 5 bases and J shed 6 bases, with 7 bases lying between them. The CDR3 consists of 11 residues. Looked up from germline, CDR1 is SGHAT and CDR2 is FQNNGV.

The chain combines TRBV5-1 with TRBJ2-7; D is ambiguous. V was trimmed by 0 bases and J by 5 bases, leaving 9 bases between them. Germline V gene lookup returns CDR1 SGHRS and CDR2 YFSETQ. The CDR3 loop spans 13 amino acids. Here the CDR3 reads CASSLGVPDEQYF. DNA of the CDR3: TGCGCCAGCAGCTTGGGGGTTCCCGACGAGCAGTACTTC.

This clonotype turned up a few times. This chain connects TRBV4-2 to TRBJ2-7; 10 bases agree with TRBD2. CDR3 length: 16 amino acids. The germline CDR1 and CDR2 sequences are LGHNA and YNFKEQ. With 3 bases clipped from V and 7 bases from J, the junction kept 12 bases outside the gene matches. This CDR3 is CASSQLRAGGPNEQYF. CDR3 bases: TGTGCCAGCAGCCAGCTCCGAGCGGGAGGGCCGAATGAGCAGTACTTC.

In this sample, this clonotype turned up many times. The chain has TRBV20-1 and TRBJ2-1; 9 bases line up with TRBD2. Trimming took 0 bases from V and 7 from J; bases not matched to a gene: 4. The germline CDR1 and CDR2 sequences are DFQATT and SNEGSKA (reference sequence). This CDR3 is 14 amino acids long. CDR3 bases: TGCAGTGCTAGAGATAGCGGGAGACGTAATGAGCAGTTCTTC. It translates to CSARDSGRRNEQFF.

The rearrangement uses TRBV7-3 and TRBJ2-2, with TRBD1 as a possible D gene (5 bases). CDR3 size: 16 residues. Between the trimmed V and J ends, which lost 3 bases and 5 bases, there was a span of 16 bases. In germline, CDR1 is SGHTA, CDR2 FQGTGA. The CDR3, as DNA: TGTGCCAGCAGCTTCCCTAGGGGTAGCACGACCGGGGAGCTGTTTTTT. It translates to CASSFPRGSTTGELFF.

The CDR3 DNA reads TGTGCCAGCAGAAAAGGGAGTAATGAGCAGTTCTTC. Protein: CASRKGSNEQFF. The V call is TRBV21-1, the J call TRBJ2-1. TRBV21-1 is reported as a pseudogene. This CDR3 region has 12 residues.

The CDR3 loop reads CSARGPLAQKRNTQYF. CDR3 bases: TGCAGTGCTAGAGGCCCACTAGCGCAAAAGCGGAATACGCAGTATTTT. This chain joins TRBV20-1 and TRBJ2-3, with 7 bases aligning to TRBD2. Germline loops: CDR1 DFQATT, CDR2 SNEGSKA (reference sequence). V dropped 1 base and J dropped 7; count of bases not matched to a gene: 14. This CDR3 is built from 16 residues.

This clonotype was found a few times. In nucleotides, the CDR3 is TGTGCCAGCAGCTCAGCTCTCACAGATACGCAGTATTTT. Translating gives CASSSALTDTQYF. The chain links TRBV11-2 to TRBJ2-3, with D unresolved. The V end was cut by 4 bases, the J end by 2 bases, with 7 bases between. The CDR3 consists of 13 residues. Germline CDR1 is SGHAT and CDR2 is FQNNGV.

This chain joins TRBV3-1 and TRBJ1-2, with 7 bases that match TRBD1. The CDR3 sequence is 15 residues long. Looked up from germline, CDR1 is LGHDT and CDR2 is YNNKEL (reference sequence). V gave up 5 bases and J gave up 4 bases; unmatched junction bases: 10. This CDR3 reads CASSEGQPRGYGYTF. In DNA, the CDR3 is TGTGCCAGCAGCGAGGGACAGCCCAGGGGCTATGGCTACACCTTC.

This clonotype came up a few times. The chain couples TRBV5-1 to TRBJ2-5; 10 bases map to TRBD1. The J call may be in error: the DNA end matches TRBJ2-7 better. CDR1 and CDR2 from the germline V gene are SGHRS and YFSETQ. The CDR3 spans 14 residues. CDR3: CASSLKGQGHEQYF. The CDR3, as DNA: TGCGCCAGCAGCTTGAAGGGACAGGGGCACGAGCAGTACTTC.

The rearrangement links TRBV5-1 to TRBJ2-5; D is undetermined. The CDR3 extends over 13 amino acids. Germline-derived CDR1 and CDR2 are SGHRS and YFSETQ. V lost 2 bases and J 1 base, leaving 6 bases between the germline ends. The CDR3 loop reads CASSFIFQETQYF. CDR3 DNA: TGCGCCAGCAGCTTTATTTTCCAAGAGACCCAGTACTTC.

The chain is built from TRBV29-1 and TRBJ2-2, with D unclear. Trimming pared 4 bases from V and 5 bases from J, leaving 8 bases between. The CDR3 spans 12 residues. Germline V CDR1 and CDR2: SQVTM, ANQGSEA. The chain's CDR3 is CSVGGGTGELFF. CDR3 coding DNA: TGCAGCGTTGGGGGTGGGACCGGGGAGCTGTTTTTT.

This rearrangement joins TRBV7-2 to TRBJ2-1; TRBD2 agrees at 10 bases. CDR1 is SGHTA and CDR2 is FQGNSA in the germline V gene. Trimming cost V 4 bases and J 9 bases; bases outside gene matches: 12. This CDR3 has 16 amino acids. CDR3: CASSSPGRAGGSEQFF. The CDR3 DNA reads TGTGCCAGCAGCTCCCCTGGGCGAGCGGGAGGGAGTGAGCAGTTCTTC.

The gene calls are TRBV20-1 and TRBJ2-7; D is perhaps TRBD2 (6 bases). Judging by the DNA end, TRBJ2-5 fits better; the J call may be wrong. CDR1 is DFQATT and CDR2 is SNEGSKA in the germline V gene (reference sequence). CDR3 length equals 14 residues. In DNA, the CDR3 is TGCAGTGCCAATATCCCGGGCGCGGGGGAGACCCAGTACTTC. Protein sequence: CSANIPGAGETQYF.

There are many counts of this clonotype. The J gene is TRBJ2-1, the V gene TRBV20-1; no reliable D call. Germline CDR1 reads DFQATT; CDR2 reads SNEGSKA (reference sequence). The CDR3 consists of 14 residues. The V and J ends lost 4 bases and 5 bases respectively, with 15 bases between them. DNA of the CDR3: TGCAGTGCTAAAACTGAACGGCTTAACAATGAGCAGTTCTTC. It is translated as CSAKTERLNNEQFF.

This chain links TRBV20-1 with TRBJ2-7; D perhaps matches TRBD2 (5 bases). CDR3 length: 13 amino acids. The germline V gene encodes CDR1 DFQATT and CDR2 SNEGSKA (reference sequence). The V and J ends lost 6 bases and 0 bases respectively, with 12 bases between them. The CDR3 loop is CSAFSGSSYEQYF. CDR3 DNA: TGCAGTGCCTTTTCGGGAAGCTCCTACGAGCAGTACTTC.

The rearrangement links TRBV20-1 to TRBJ1-5; 9 bases are a match to TRBD1. The CDR3 extends over 14 amino acids. CDR1 and CDR2 from the germline V gene are DFQATT and SNEGSKA (reference sequence). V trimming: 6 bases; J trimming: 5 bases; junction bases outside the gene matches: 8. The CDR3 spells CSARAGQGYQPQHF. CDR3 nucleotide sequence: TGCAGTGCCAGGGCGGGACAGGGATATCAGCCCCAGCATTTT.

This clonotype was seen a few times. The chain couples TRBV5-1 to TRBJ2-3; D gene unclear. The CDR3 extends over 13 amino acids. V was trimmed by 4 bases and J by 4 bases, leaving 10 bases between them. Looked up from germline, CDR1 is SGHRS and CDR2 is YFSETQ. The CDR3 nucleotides are TGCGCCAGCAGCCTACCATCCTCAGATACGCAGTATTTT. Translated, it gives CASSLPSSDTQYF.

The chain couples TRBV28 to TRBJ2-5, with D uncertain. Germline loops: CDR1 MDHEN, CDR2 SYDVKM. V was pared by 6 bases and J by 11 bases, with 13 bases between. The CDR3 totals 11 residues. The CDR3 sequence: CASSPGKEQYF. CDR3 coding DNA: TGTGCCAGCAGCCCTGGGAAGGAGCAGTACTTC.

The chain combines TRBV4-2 with TRBJ2-7; possibly TRBD2 for D (6 bases). The germline V and J ends were trimmed by 1 base and 1 base, with 11 bases remaining between them. CDR3 length: 15 residues. The germline CDR1 and CDR2 sequences are LGHNA and YNFKEQ. In DNA form, the CDR3 reads TGTGCCAGCAGCCAAGTGGATAGCGGTTCCTACGAGCAGTACTTC. Translation gives CASSQVDSGSYEQYF.

The rearrangement joins TRBV20-1 to TRBJ1-1; possibly TRBD1 for D (5 bases). Deletions cut 0 bases from V and 4 bases from J, with 12 bases between. The CDR3 runs 14 residues. Germline CDR1 reads DFQATT; CDR2 reads SNEGSKA (reference sequence). The CDR3 reads CSARDRTGGTEAFF. Here the CDR3 DNA reads TGCAGTGCTAGAGATCGCACGGGGGGCACTGAAGCTTTCTTT.

This clonotype was detected many times. V and J are TRBV29-1 and TRBJ2-5; either TRBD1 or TRBD2 may fit D (5 bases each). The J call is in doubt because the DNA end fits TRBJ2-7 better. The germline gives CDR1 SQVTM, CDR2 ANQGSEA. The CDR3 has 15 amino acids. The CDR3 DNA sequence: TGCAGCGTTGAAGTCCCCCCACTAGGGGTGGGCGAGCAGTACTTC. This codes for CSVEVPPLGVGEQYF.